This TCR beta chain derives from a study of blood T cells in healthy people across ages. With 3 bases removed from V and 2 bases from J, the gap between germline ends came to 14 bases. The length of the CDR3 is 15 residues. CDR1 and CDR2 (germline): SGHAT, FQNNGV. It was with a sample-barcoded 5' primer and a J-beta primer mix that a second PCR of about 6 to 12 cycles was run. All cDNA molecules were each tagged by a template-switch adaptor with 12 random nucleotides. TCRdb re-called the 5' RACE reads through MiXCR, storing one row per CDR3 protein. The table has over a million distinct CDR3 sequences, about 23% seen once. This sample was also put to use in a study of T cells of mothers and their children. As reported in that work: The extracted RNA was employed in its entirety for cDNA synthesis, at about 1.5 ug per 15 ul.

Sequencing was done on a sample of blood. This TCR derives from a girl aged 2-15 years in good health. This chain connects TRBV11-2 to TRBJ2-7, with D possibly matching TRBD2 (6 bases). The CDR3 sequence is CASSFPYGSAYEQYF. The CDR3, as DNA: TGTGCCAGCAGCTTTCCATACGGGAGCGCCTACGAGCAGTACTTC. The variable domain in full, completed from reference TRBV11-2 and TRBJ2-7, reads EAGVAQSPRYKIIEKRQSVAFWCNPISGHATLYWYQQILGQGPKLLIQFQNNGVVDDSQLPKDRFSAERLKGVDSTLKIQPAKLEDSAVYLCASSFPYGSAYEQYFGPGTRLTVT.